The clone carrying this TCR beta chain was detected only a few times. The sample originates from a study of blood T cell repertoires in COVID-19. Across the study: The United States, Italy and Spain provided the acute and convalescent COVID-19 samples.

Germline V lookup: CDR1 MNHNS, CDR2 SASEGT. This CDR3 region has 14 residues. Trimming left V 1 base short and J 4 bases short, with 7 bases between. The data were produced by immunoSEQ multiplex PCR, yet TCRdb's version contains in-frame clones alone and is incomplete. Among about 280,000 clones listed, roughly 86% were seen once. Sequencing was carried out using peripheral blood. This sequence originates from a man aged 18 to 35 with active or convalescent COVID-19. J is TRBJ2-2 and V is TRBV6-1; TRBD2 is a possible D gene (5 bases). CDR3 in amino acids: CASSEEGATGELFF. In DNA form, the CDR3 reads TGTGCCAGCAGTGAAGAGGGAGCCACCGGGGAGCTGTTTTTT.